Detailed here is one T cell receptor beta chain. The data belong to a study of blood T cell repertoires in COVID-19. With V trimmed by 1 base and J by 5 bases, 5 bases remained unmatched. CDR3 size: 15 residues. The germline gives CDR1 LGHNA, CDR2 YNFKEQ. Patients of the Seattle cohort, enrolled during active infection, were followed longitudinally. Study processing details: Amplifying reference gene primers gave estimates of nucleated cell counts. Sequencing was performed with immunoSEQ multiplex PCR; in TCRdb, only in-frame clones are kept and a portion is missing. The DNA was the basis for D and trimming; V, J and clone size are from that table. Of around 250,000 clones in the sample, roughly 88% were seen once.

The sample comprised peripheral blood. This clonotype originated in a woman in her 70s with COVID-19, enrolled during active disease. This chain links TRBV4-2 with TRBJ2-5, with TRBD1 matching 9 bases. CDR3 nucleotide sequence: TGTGCCAGCAGCCAAGGACAGGGGGGTCGGGAGACCCAGTACTTC. Its translation: CASSQGQGGRETQYF.